Sequencing of this T cell receptor beta chain was carried out in a study of T cell responses to AZD1222 COVID-19 vaccine. General study points: Two doses of AZD1222 preceded a rise in Spike-specific TCR breadth and depth. At 160-218 and 743-854, vaccine-associated CD4 TCRs were dominant, and they spanned spike. Of the AZD1222 recipients, only 5 or 6 were seropositive at baseline.

Trimming removed 3 bases from V and 0 bases from J, with 11 bases in between. Per the germline V gene, CDR1 is KGHSH and CDR2 is LQKENI. The CDR3 extends over 15 amino acids. Note on this clone: What it recognizes is unknown.

Here immunoSEQ multiplex PCR was the method, and the copy in TCRdb shows in-frame clones only, minus some. The sample carries approximately 100,000 clones, less than 90% recorded once. The sequence was obtained from an adult who received the AZD1222 COVID-19 vaccine. The source material was peripheral blood, sampled 28 days after the second AZD1222 dose. The gene calls are TRBV18 and TRBJ1-1; D is unclear. Here the CDR3 DNA reads TGTGCCAGCTCACCGGTAGTAGCGGTGAACACTGAAGCTTTCTTT. Its translation: CASSPVVAVNTEAFF.